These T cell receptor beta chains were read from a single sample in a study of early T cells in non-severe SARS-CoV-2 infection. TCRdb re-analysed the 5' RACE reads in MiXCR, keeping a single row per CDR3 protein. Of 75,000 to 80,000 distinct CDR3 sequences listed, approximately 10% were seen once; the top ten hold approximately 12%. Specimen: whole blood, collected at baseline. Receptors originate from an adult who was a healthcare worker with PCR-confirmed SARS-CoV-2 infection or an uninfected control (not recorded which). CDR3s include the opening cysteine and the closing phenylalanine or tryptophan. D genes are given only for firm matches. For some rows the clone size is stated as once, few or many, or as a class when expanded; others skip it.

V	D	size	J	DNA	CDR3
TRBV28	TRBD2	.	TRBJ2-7	TGTGCCAGCAGAAAGGAAGCGGGGGGACCCTACGAGCAGTACTTC	CASRKEAGGPYEQYF
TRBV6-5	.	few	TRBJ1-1	TGTGCCAGTCAACCCGGTAGGGGGAGGGCGAACACTGAAGCTTTCTTT	CASQPGRGRANTEAFF
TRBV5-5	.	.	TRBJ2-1	TGTGCCAGCAGCCCAGACAGTGGGAGAGGGAATGAGCAGTTCTTC	CASSPDSGRGNEQFF
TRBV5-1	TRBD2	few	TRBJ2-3	TGCGCCAGCAGCTTGGTGGTAGCGGGGGGCAGGACAGATACGCAGTATTTT	CASSLVVAGGRTDTQYF
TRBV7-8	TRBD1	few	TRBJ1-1	TGTGCCAGCAGCTCCTCCCCATTTGACAGGGAAAAAGGGACTGAAGCTTTCTTT	CASSSSPFDREKGTEAFF
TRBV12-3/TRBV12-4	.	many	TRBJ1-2	TGTGCCAGCAGTCCCTTTGTCTCGGGGGCAGGGGTTTGGGATGGCTACACCTTC	CASSPFVSGAGVWDGYTF
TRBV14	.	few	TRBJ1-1	TGTGCCAGCAGCCAAGAGGGATCCGGAACCAAAGCTTTCTTT	CASSQEGSGTKAFF
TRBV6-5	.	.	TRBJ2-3	TGTGCCAGCAGGAGCACAGATACGCAGTATTTT	CASRSTDTQYF
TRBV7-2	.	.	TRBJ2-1	TGTGCCAGCAGCAAAGGACAGCCCAATGAGCAGTTCTTC	CASSKGQPNEQFF
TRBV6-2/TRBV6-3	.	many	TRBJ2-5	TGTGCCAGCAGTTACGGCGGGCCACAAGAGACCCAGTACTTC	CASSYGGPQETQYF
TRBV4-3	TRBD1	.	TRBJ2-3	TGCGCCAGCAGCCTGGACAGGGGGAGCACAGATACGCAGTATTTT	CASSLDRGSTDTQYF
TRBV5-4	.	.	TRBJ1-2	TGTGCCAGCAGCTTGTTTGGGCAGACGGGAGGCTACACCTTC	CASSLFGQTGGYTF
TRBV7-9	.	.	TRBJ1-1	TGTGCCAGCAGCCACGGGACCGCCCTAGGGACCCCTGAAGCTTTCTTT	CASSHGTALGTPEAFF
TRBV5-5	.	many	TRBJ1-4	TGTGCCAGCAGCTTTTCAGGGGACCGTAATGAAAAACTGTTTTTT	CASSFSGDRNEKLFF
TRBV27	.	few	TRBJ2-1	TGTGCCAGCAACCGAGGTTCAGGAACAACGACTATGGGTGCCTCCTACAATGAGCAGTTCTTC	CASNRGSGTTTMGASYNEQFF
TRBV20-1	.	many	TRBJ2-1	TGCAGTGCCCCCGGGACTGGAACTTACAATGAGCAGTTCTTC	CSAPGTGTYNEQFF
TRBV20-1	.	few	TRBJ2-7	TGCAGTGCTAGACCCGGGCTATACGAGCAGTACTTC	CSARPGLYEQYF
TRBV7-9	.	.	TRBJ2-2	TGTGCCAGCAGCTTAGAGGTCGGGGAGCTGTTTTTT	CASSLEVGELFF
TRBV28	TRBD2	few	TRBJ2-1	TGTGCCAGCACGCGACTAGCAGCCTACAATGAGCAGTTCTTC	CASTRLAAYNEQFF
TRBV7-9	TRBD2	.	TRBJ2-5	TGTGCCACCTCCGGGGGGACTTTAGAGACCCAGTACTTC	CATSGGTLETQYF
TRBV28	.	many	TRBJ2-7	TGTGCCAGCAGTTTAAGTGGCATGAGGGGGAGGGAGCAGTACTTC	CASSLSGMRGREQYF
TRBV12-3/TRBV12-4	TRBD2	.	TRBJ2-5	TGTGTCAGCAGTTCTAGCGGGGGGCACCAAGAGACCCAGTACTTC	CVSSSSGGHQETQYF
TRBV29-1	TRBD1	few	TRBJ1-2	TGCAGCGTTGAGGGACCAGGGGGGAACTATGGCTACACCTTC	CSVEGPGGNYGYTF
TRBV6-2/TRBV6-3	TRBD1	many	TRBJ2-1	TGTGCCAGCAGTTACTCGCCTCCCGGGACAGGGGAGTTCTTC	CASSYSPPGTGEFF
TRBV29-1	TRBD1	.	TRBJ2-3	TGCAGCGTCCGACAGGGGACCGTCACAGATACGCAGTATTTT	CSVRQGTVTDTQYF
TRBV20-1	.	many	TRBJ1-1	TGCAGTGCTAGGGGGGGTAAGACCACTGAAGCTTTCTTT	CSARGGKTTEAFF
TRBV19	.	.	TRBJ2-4	TGTGCCAGTAGTTCCCTCAGCGACAAAAACATTCAGTACTTC	CASSSLSDKNIQYF
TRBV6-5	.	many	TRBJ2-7	TGTGCCAGCCGCTTGGGGCAGGGGACACCGGCCGCCTACTTC	CASRLGQGTPAAYF
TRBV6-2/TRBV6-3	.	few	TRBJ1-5	TGTGCCAGCAGTTACGACGGACAAGCGTGGCCCCAGCATTTT	CASSYDGQAWPQHF
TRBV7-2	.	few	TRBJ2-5	TGTGCCAGCAGCCCCAGGATAGCGCCGGAGACCCAGTACTTC	CASSPRIAPETQYF
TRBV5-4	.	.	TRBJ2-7	TGTGCCAGCAGCAGCCGGGACACCAACTACGAGCAGTACTTC	CASSSRDTNYEQYF
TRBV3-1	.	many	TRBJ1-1	TGTGCCAGCAGCCCGAAATATCCGAACACTGAAGCTTTCTTT	CASSPKYPNTEAFF
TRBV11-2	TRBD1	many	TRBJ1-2	TGTGCCAGCAGCCCCGAACCGGGACAGGGGGCGGGTGGCTACACCTTC	CASSPEPGQGAGGYTF
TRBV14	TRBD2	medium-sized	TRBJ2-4	TGTGCCAGCAGCCAAGACGCTAGCGGGAGGAACATTCAGTACTTC	CASSQDASGRNIQYF
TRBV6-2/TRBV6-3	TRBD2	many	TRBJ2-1	TGTGCCAGCAGGGGAGCGGGGGGTAAGGATGAGCAGTTCTTC	CASRGAGGKDEQFF
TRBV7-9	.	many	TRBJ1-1	TGTGCCAGCGTGGGGGGGCCTCCTAGAGGCACTGAAGCTTTCTTT	CASVGGPPRGTEAFF
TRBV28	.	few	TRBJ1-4	TGTGCCAGCAGCGAAACAGGAACTAATGAAAAACTGTTTTTT	CASSETGTNEKLFF
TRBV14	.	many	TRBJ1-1	TGTGCCAGCAGCCAAGTCTTAGACGGCACTGAAGCTTTCTTT	CASSQVLDGTEAFF
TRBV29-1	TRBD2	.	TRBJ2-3	TGCAGCGGTGGAGCGGGGGGGCCAACAGATACGCAGTATTTT	CSGGAGGPTDTQYF
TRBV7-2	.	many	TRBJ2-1	TGTGCCAGCAGCTCCCGAGGTGGGCATGAGCAGTTCTTC	CASSSRGGHEQFF
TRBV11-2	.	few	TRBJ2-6	TGTGCCAGCAGCTTAGATCTTAGGTTTTCCAACGTCCTGACTTTC	CASSLDLRFSNVLTF
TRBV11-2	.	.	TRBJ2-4	TGTGCCAGCAGCTCAAAAGGAAACGGGGGCCTTCAGTACTTC	CASSSKGNGGLQYF
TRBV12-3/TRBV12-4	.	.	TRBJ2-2	TGTGCCAGCAGTTTAGCGGACGGGGACACCGGGGAGCTGTTTTTT	CASSLADGDTGELFF
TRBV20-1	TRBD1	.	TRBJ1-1	TGCAGTGCTAGGGCCGGACAGGGCTCAACTGAAGCTTTCTTT	CSARAGQGSTEAFF
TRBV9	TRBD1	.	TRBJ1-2	TGTGCCAGCAGCGTAGGGACAGGGCCTTATGGCTACACCTTC	CASSVGTGPYGYTF
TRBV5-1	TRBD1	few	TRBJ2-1	TGCGCCAGCAGCTCCTTGACAGGGGGCGACTACAATGAGCAGTTCTTC	CASSSLTGGDYNEQFF
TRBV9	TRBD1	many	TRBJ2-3	TGTGCCAGCAGCGTAGCCCCCGGGACAGACACAGATACGCAGTATTTT	CASSVAPGTDTDTQYF
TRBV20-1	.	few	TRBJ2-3	TGCAGTACACAGACTCGACTAGACACAGATACGCAGTATTTT	CSTQTRLDTDTQYF
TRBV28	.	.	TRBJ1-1	TGTGCCAGCAGACAGTCGAACACTGAAGCTTTCTTT	CASRQSNTEAFF
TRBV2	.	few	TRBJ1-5	TGTGCCAGCAGCCTACTGGGAGAGCGGGGCAATCAGCCCCAGCATTTT	CASSLLGERGNQPQHF
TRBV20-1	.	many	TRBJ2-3	TGCAGTGCCGTAGACGGCCTCACAGATACGCAGTATTTT	CSAVDGLTDTQYF
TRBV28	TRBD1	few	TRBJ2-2	TGTGCCAGCAGTATCCAGACAGGGTCCCTCGTCGGGGAGCTGTTTTTT	CASSIQTGSLVGELFF
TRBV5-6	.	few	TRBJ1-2	TGTGCCAGCAGCCCCCCCGGGACATCTAACTATGGCTACACCTTC	CASSPPGTSNYGYTF
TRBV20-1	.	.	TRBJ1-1	TGCAGTGCAGGGAGTGGGACTGAAGCTTTCTTT	CSAGSGTEAFF